This entry lists 8 T cell receptor beta chains sequenced from one sample in a study of T cell changes during pregnancy in multiple sclerosis. Here immunoSEQ multiplex PCR was the method, and the copy in TCRdb shows in-frame clones only, minus some. The sample includes around 100,000 clones, 90% to 95% seen only once; the top ten take approximately 0.88%. The starting material was peripheral blood, obtained before pregnancy. Source of these receptors: a female donor with multiple sclerosis, enrolled in a pregnancy study.

V gene TRBV6-6 combines with J gene TRBJ2-3; TRBD2 might be the D (6 bases). This CDR3 is built from 15 residues. With 6 bases removed from V and 3 bases from J, the gap between germline ends came to 16 bases. CDR1 is MNHNY, CDR2 SVGAGI, per germline (reference sequence). CDR3 region: CASRLAPGRTDTQYF. CDR3 sequence (DNA): TGTGCCAGCAGACTAGCACCGGGACGGACAGATACGCAGTATTTT.

This clone has just one count. This chain uses TRBV27 with TRBJ2-7, with D unresolved. V dropped 5 bases and J dropped 1 base, with 12 bases sitting between them. CDR1 is MNHEY, CDR2 SMNVEV, per germline (reference sequence). The CDR3 loop spans 14 amino acids. CDR3 residues: CASSPRSLSYEQYF. The DNA for the CDR3 is TGTGCCAGCAGTCCACGGAGTCTTTCCTACGAGCAGTACTTC.

The chain links TRBV6-5 to TRBJ2-1; 8 bases line up with TRBD2. The germline V gene encodes CDR1 MNHEY and CDR2 SVGAGI. The CDR3 loop spans 15 amino acids. The trim removed 2 bases at V and 3 bases at J, leaving 3 bases unmatched. CDR3 nucleotides: TGTGCCAGCAGTTACGGGACTAGGTTCTACAATGAGCAGTTCTTC. Translating it yields CASSYGTRFYNEQFF.

This chain connects TRBV5-1 to TRBJ1-5, with TRBD1 identical over 8 bases. After removal of 3 bases from V and 2 bases from J, the junction contained 1 base not matched to a gene. Germline CDR1 reads SGHRS; CDR2 reads YFSETQ. CDR3 length: 14 residues. Here the CDR3 DNA reads TGCGCCAGCAGCTCGACAGGGGGCAATCAGCCCCAGCATTTT. Protein: CASSSTGGNQPQHF.

This chain connects TRBV10-3 to TRBJ2-1, with D possibly being TRBD2 (6 bases). The germline V and J ends were trimmed by 5 bases and 4 bases, with 9 bases remaining between them. Germline V gene lookup returns CDR1 ENHRY and CDR2 SYGVKD. This CDR3 has 13 residues. In DNA form, the CDR3 reads TGTGCCATCAGTAGGACTACTTACAATGAGCAGTTCTTC. Its protein product is CAISRTTYNEQFF.

This chain links TRBV5-4 with TRBJ1-4; D uncertain. V was clipped by 0 bases and J by 5 bases, with 8 bases between them. There are 14 residues in the CDR3. CDR1 is SGHNT, CDR2 YYREEE, per germline (reference sequence). The chain's CDR3 is CASSLGAGNEKLFF. CDR3 nucleotide sequence: TGTGCCAGCAGCTTGGGGGCGGGGAATGAAAAACTGTTTTTT.

This chain uses TRBV21-1 with TRBJ1-3. TRBV21-1 constitutes a pseudogene. This CDR3 is built from 17 residues. The CDR3 sequence: CASSKICGYSSGNTIYF. Written as DNA, the CDR3 is TGTGCCAGCAGCAAAATTTGCGGGTATTCCTCTGGAAACACCATATATTTT.

The chain recombines TRBV27 with TRBJ2-1; 7 positions match TRBD2. The CDR3 spans 15 residues. Germline V lookup: CDR1 MNHEY, CDR2 SMNVEV (reference sequence). The V segment lost 1 base and the J segment 6 bases; nucleotides outside the gene matches: 6. CDR3 region: CASSLLGGSTNEQFF. The CDR3 DNA sequence: TGTGCCAGCAGTTTATTGGGCGGGAGTACCAATGAGCAGTTCTTC.